Shown below are 15 T cell receptor beta chains from a single sample sequenced in a study of beta chain features in type 1 diabetes listed by TCRdb under 2018. The method was the immunoSEQ multiplex PCR assay. The High Capacity cDNA Reverse Transcription Kit was used to reverse transcribe all of the isolated RNA, meaning that expressed TCRB transcripts were what got sequenced. This is the immuneACCESS table as TCRdb keeps it, with only in-frame sequences that have V and J called. A part of the clones is gone; compared with another copy, unresolved V genes explain less than half, and the rest is unexplained. This sample comprises fewer than 650,000 clones, roughly a sixth of them detected only once. The ten largest clones represent roughly 0.098% of the sample. The sequenced material came from naive CD4+ T cells from blood. This specimen's cell subset or site label, interpreted: true naive CD4+ T cells. These receptors all stem from a young man in good health.

CDR3 protein: CAISEPGGKETQYF. CDR3 nucleotides: TGTGCCATCAGTGAGCCAGGGGGTAAGGAGACCCAGTACTTC. The rearrangement uses TRBV10-3 and TRBJ2-5; TRBD1 agrees at 7 bases. V gave up 2 bases and J gave up 5 bases; unmatched junction bases: 5. The germline V gene has CDR1 ENHRY and CDR2 SYGVKD. The CDR3 is 14 residues long.

This clone occurred once. This chain links TRBV11-2 with TRBJ2-3, with D uncertain. This CDR3 contains 16 residues. Trimming took 6 bases from V and 1 from J, leaving 17 bases between them. Germline CDR1 SGHAT, CDR2 FQNNGV. This chain's CDR3 is CASRRWMVDGTDTQYF. CDR3 sequence (DNA): TGTGCCAGCAGAAGGTGGATGGTAGACGGCACAGATACGCAGTATTTT.

There are a few counts of this clone. V usage is TRBV10-3 and J usage is TRBJ2-6; possibly TRBD2 for D (7 bases). Germline V CDR1 and CDR2: ENHRY, SYGVKD. CDR3 length: 18 residues. The V and J ends lost 5 bases and 0 bases respectively, with 17 bases between them. The CDR3 coding sequence is TGTGCCATCAGTCAAAGGGGGGGCGCACCCTCTGGGGCCAACGTCCTGACTTTC. This translates into CAISQRGGAPSGANVLTF.

The chain uses TRBV27 and TRBJ2-4, with D hard to call. Germline-derived CDR1 and CDR2 are MNHEY and SMNVEV (reference sequence). CDR3 length equals 14 residues. The ends were cut back, 2 bases at V and 0 bases at J, with 5 bases in the middle. CDR3 protein: CASSLRRAKNIQYF. The CDR3 DNA follows: TGTGCCAGCAGTTTAAGGCGAGCCAAAAACATTCAGTACTTC.

The genes are TRBV7-2 and TRBJ2-7; 9 bases agree with TRBD1. The CDR3 extends over 16 amino acids. V dropped 1 base and J dropped 1; count of bases not matched to a gene: 5. Germline V lookup: CDR1 SGHTA, CDR2 FQGNSA. The CDR3 DNA follows: TGTGCCAGCAGCTTAGTCGGGACAGGGTTTTCCTACGAGCAGTACTTC. It yields the protein CASSLVGTGFSYEQYF.

This clone has just a few counts. V gene TRBV7-3 combines with J gene TRBJ2-1; 9 bases match TRBD2. The CDR3 totals 15 residues. The junction had 9 bases not matched to a gene; V was cut back by 5 bases and J by 7 bases. Germline CDR1 and CDR2: SGHTA and FQGTGA. The CDR3 loop is CASSPLGLAENEQFF. DNA for the CDR3: TGTGCCAGCAGCCCTCTGGGACTAGCAGAAAATGAGCAGTTCTTC.

The J gene is TRBJ2-3, the V gene TRBV7-3; TRBD2 agrees at 11 bases. CDR3 length equals 16 residues. V lost 6 bases, J lost 1 base, and 6 bases stayed unmatched. The germline CDR1 and CDR2 sequences are SGHTA and FQGTGA. CDR3 sequence: CASRPIAGGGTDTQYF. The DNA of the CDR3 is TGTGCCAGCAGACCTATAGCGGGAGGGGGCACAGATACGCAGTATTTT.

V is TRBV25-1 and J is TRBJ2-1; 8 bases line up with TRBD2. The germline V gene has CDR1 MGHDK and CDR2 SYGVNS. The CDR3 has 15 residues. V was pared by 3 bases and J by 4 bases, with 5 bases of the junction left unmatched. This CDR3 is CASSDSSGPYNEQFF. CDR3 DNA sequence: TGTGCCAGCAGTGATTCTAGCGGGCCTTACAATGAGCAGTTCTTC. The entire variable domain, with the rest obtained from reference TRBV25-1 and TRBJ2-1, is as follows: EADIYQTPRYLVIGTGKKITLECSQTMGHDKMYWYQQDPGMELHLIHYSYGVNSTEKGDLSSESTVSRIRTEHFPLTLESARPSHTSQYLCASSDSSGPYNEQFFGPGTRLTVL.

The genes are TRBV5-4 and TRBJ1-3, with D unclear. This CDR3 is 13 amino acids long. The V and J ends lost 0 bases and 3 bases respectively, with 4 bases between them. CDR1 is SGHNT, CDR2 YYREEE, per germline (reference sequence). For the CDR3, the DNA is TGTGCCAGCAGCTTGGCCGGTGGAAACACCATATATTTT. It specifies CASSLAGGNTIYF.

The chain links TRBV14 to TRBJ1-2; D is ambiguous. The CDR3 runs to 15 residues. Germline V gene sequence: CDR1 SGHDN, CDR2 FVKESK. The ends were cut back, 4 bases at V and 3 bases at J, with 15 bases in the middle. The CDR3 loop reads CASSLNPSGHYGYTF. The CDR3 nucleotides are TGTGCCAGCAGCCTGAACCCATCGGGCCACTATGGCTACACCTTC.

With regard to this clone: A read error may be the cause here, since a much bigger clone is one base away. This chain links TRBV6-1 with TRBJ2-7, with unresolved D. V lost 7 bases to trimming and J lost 0 bases, with 7 bases between them. Looked up from germline, CDR1 is MNHNS and CDR2 is SASEGT. CDR3 size: 12 residues. CDR3 coding DNA: TGTGCCAGCAAGTCGAGCTCCTACGAGCAGTACTTC. This sequence encodes CASKSSSYEQYF.

The chain recombines TRBV7-2 with TRBJ1-6; 7 positions match TRBD1. V trimming: 5 bases; J trimming: 4 bases; junction bases outside the gene matches: 5. CDR3 size: 15 residues. Germline V gives CDR1 SGHTA, CDR2 FQGNSA. The CDR3 sequence is CASSTRDSYNSPLHF. As DNA, the CDR3 is TGTGCCAGCAGCACCCGGGACAGTTATAATTCACCCCTCCACTTT. The variable domain in full, with the rest retrieved from reference TRBV7-2 and TRBJ1-6, is GAGVSQSPSNKVTEKGKDVELRCDPISGHTALYWYRQSLGQGLEFLIYFQGNSAPDKSGLPSDRFSAERTGGSVSTLTIQRTQQEDSAVYLCASSTRDSYNSPLHFGNGTRLTVT.

V gene TRBV5-1 combines with J gene TRBJ2-4; D is possibly TRBD1 or TRBD2 (5 bases each). This CDR3 has 15 residues. The ends were cut back, 4 bases at V and 0 bases at J, with 11 bases in the middle. Germline V CDR1 and CDR2: SGHRS, YFSETQ. The DNA for the CDR3 is TGCGCCAGCAGCCTAACCGGGACAGCCAAAAACATTCAGTACTTC. Its translation is CASSLTGTAKNIQYF.

The gene calls are TRBV6-5 and TRBJ2-2; 8 bases fit TRBD1. With V trimmed by 4 bases and J by 5 bases, 6 bases remained unmatched. This CDR3 is 15 amino acids long. Per the germline V gene, CDR1 is MNHEY and CDR2 is SVGAGI. The CDR3 spells CASSFSDRETGELFF. The CDR3 nucleotides are TGTGCCAGCAGTTTTTCGGACAGGGAAACCGGGGAGCTGTTTTTT.

This clone occurred a few times. The V call is TRBV18, the J call TRBJ2-1; no reliable D call. Trimming cost V 3 bases and J 4 bases, with 10 bases left between them. Germline CDR1 is KGHSH and CDR2 is LQKENI. The CDR3 covers 14 residues. CDR3 sequence: CASSPSDLYNEQFF. The CDR3 region has the DNA TGTGCCAGCTCACCTTCAGACCTATACAATGAGCAGTTCTTC.